These 32 T cell receptor beta chains were sequenced from one sample in a study of CD8+CD57+ T cells in acquired aplastic anemia. Genomic DNA acted as the template from which TCR beta VDJ combination and CDR3 sequence profiling were carried out. MiXCR, run by TCRdb on the reads, gives a single entry per CDR3 protein. The sample consists of some 220,000 distinct CDR3 sequences, 34% of them appearing once. The sequencing sample was made of sorted CD4+, CD8+, or CD8+CD57+ T cells (not recorded which) from PBMCs. These receptors were collected from a human donor in good health, serving as a control.

The sample holds many counts of this clonotype. The rearrangement uses TRBV10-3 and TRBJ2-1; 9 bases are a match to TRBD2. Germline values: CDR1 ENHRY, CDR2 SYGVKD. The CDR3 runs to 13 residues. J lost 8 bases, V lost 8 bases, and 7 bases had no gene match. The CDR3 here is CAIDAGGRDEQFF. CDR3 sequence (DNA): TGTGCCATCGACGCGGGAGGGAGAGATGAGCAGTTCTTC.

The chain uses TRBV24-1 and TRBJ2-3; TRBD1 matches 7 bases. The CDR3 sequence is 16 residues long. Germline values: CDR1 KGHDR, CDR2 SFDVKD. The ends lost 3 bases at V and 2 bases at J; junction bases unmatched: 7. Written as DNA, the CDR3 is TGTGCCACCAGTGATGAGACAGGGATACACACAGATACGCAGTATTTT. Encoded protein: CATSDETGIHTDTQYF.

This clonotype was observed at least ten times. The chain is built from TRBV20-1 and TRBJ2-3; 9 bases match TRBD1. Losses at the gene ends were 1 base for V and 4 bases for J; bases not matched to a gene: 12. The CDR3 consists of 17 residues. CDR1 is DFQATT and CDR2 is SNEGSKA in the germline V gene (reference sequence). CDR3 region: CSARGRTGVFHADTQYF. The CDR3 region has the DNA TGCAGTGCTAGAGGAAGGACAGGGGTTTTTCATGCAGATACGCAGTATTTT.

In this sample, this clonotype turned up many times. This chain connects TRBV20-1 to TRBJ1-2; 7 positions agree with TRBD1. Germline V CDR1 and CDR2: DFQATT, SNEGSKA (reference sequence). The CDR3 is 14 amino acids. V shed 6 bases, J shed 6 bases, and the junction held 13 bases outside the gene matches. The CDR3: CSAVTGTVINGYTF. The CDR3 nucleotides read TGCAGTGCAGTAACCGGGACAGTTATTAATGGCTACACCTTC.

The chain joins TRBV19 to TRBJ2-7; D call uncertain. V was cut by 9 bases and J by 2 bases, with 14 bases left in between. The CDR3 sequence is 13 residues long. Germline lookup yields CDR1 LNHDA and CDR2 SQIVND (reference sequence). The DNA of the CDR3 is TGTGCCAGCAGCTTAGCCTCTACCTACGAGCAGTACTTC. This encodes CASSLASTYEQYF.

This clonotype showed up many times. The rearrangement links TRBV12-3 or TRBV12-4 to TRBJ2-1; D not certain. V lost 6 bases to trimming and J lost 5 bases, with 8 bases between them. CDR3 length: 12 amino acids. CDR3 in DNA: TGTGCCAGCAGCGCGAGAGACAATGAGCAGTTCTTC. Its protein is CASSARDNEQFF.

This clonotype was counted ten times or more. The chain carries TRBV15 and TRBJ2-7; 12 nucleotides line up with TRBD2. This CDR3 is built from 16 residues. Germline V gene lookup returns CDR1 LNHNV and CDR2 YYDKDF (reference sequence). V was pared by 1 base and J by 2 bases, with 3 bases of the junction left unmatched. The CDR3 loop is CATSRAWTSGAYEQYF. The CDR3 nucleotides are TGTGCCACCAGCAGAGCGTGGACTAGCGGGGCCTACGAGCAGTACTTC.

Many counts were recorded for this clonotype. This chain uses TRBV19 with TRBJ2-7, with 15 bases aligning to TRBD2. V was pared by 6 bases and J by 7 bases, with 4 bases of the junction left unmatched. The CDR3 sequence is 14 residues long. The germline gives CDR1 LNHDA, CDR2 SQIVND (reference sequence). CDR3: CASSGLAGGLEQYF. The CDR3 region has the DNA TGTGCCAGTAGCGGACTAGCGGGAGGGCTTGAGCAGTACTTC.

Remarks on this clonotype: It may be a read error: a sequence one base away is much more abundant. Given the absence of the conserved phenylalanine or tryptophan at the CDR3 end, a read error is likely. The chain recombines TRBV19 with TRBJ1-5, with 7 bases lining up with TRBD1. Germline assignment: CDR1 LNHDA and CDR2 SQIVND (reference sequence). This CDR3 has 18 amino acids. J lost 2 bases, V lost 3 bases, and 13 bases had no gene match. This chain's CDR3 is CASSMGAGAGGGNQPQHL. Here the CDR3 DNA reads TGTGCCAGTAGTATGGGGGCGGGGGCAGGGGGTGGCAATCAGCCCCAGCATCTT.

With regard to this clonotype: This CDR3 is missing its conserved last phenylalanine or tryptophan, likely due to a read error. The DNA is omitted, as the CDR3 cannot be located on it reliably, and the CDR3 follows TCRdb's listing. The J gene is TRBJ1-2, the V gene TRBV30. Germline loops: CDR1 GTSNPN, CDR2 SVGIG (reference sequence). A total of 14 residues make up the CDR3, ends included. The CDR3 loop reads CAWSAHNYQDRATS.

The chain recombines TRBV2 with TRBJ1-2; 7 nucleotides align to TRBD1. This CDR3 spans 14 amino acids. The germline CDR1 and CDR2 sequences are SNHLY and FYNNEI. J lost 5 bases, V lost 1 base, and 4 bases had no gene match. CDR3 nucleotides: TGTGCCAGCAGTGAAGAGAGGACAGGTTATGGCTACACCTTC. Amino acids: CASSEERTGYGYTF.

CDR3 sequence: CAISDGVSYEQYF. The CDR3 region has the DNA TGTGCCATCAGTGATGGGGTCTCCTACGAGCAGTACTTC. The V gene is TRBV10-3, the J gene TRBJ2-7; D not certain. Per germline, CDR1 ENHRY and CDR2 SYGVKD. The CDR3 sequence is 13 residues long. The ends were cut back, 3 bases at V and 0 bases at J, with 6 bases in the middle.

The chain employs TRBV30 and TRBJ1-1; D ambiguous. CDR3 length: 18 amino acids. CDR1 is GTSNPN, CDR2 SVGIG, per germline (reference sequence). Trimming took off 3 bases at V and 1 base at J, with 24 bases between the two ends. The CDR3 here is CAWSSHPPSVRKNTEAFF. In DNA form, the CDR3 reads TGTGCCTGGAGCTCCCATCCCCCCTCGGTGAGGAAGAACACTGAAGCTTTCTTT. Complete variable domain (other parts from reference TRBV30 and TRBJ1-1): SQTIHQWPATLVQPVGSPLSLECTVEGTSNPNLYWYRQAAGRGLQLLFYSVGIGQISSEVPQNLSASRPQDRQFILSSKKLLLSDSGFYLCAWSSHPPSVRKNTEAFFGQGTRLTVV.

CDR3 DNA sequence: TGTGCCACCAGCAGAGATCGGGGGCGCCATACGCAGTATTTT. Its protein is CATSRDRGRHTQYF. V is TRBV15 and J is TRBJ2-3; tentatively, D is TRBD1 or TRBD2 (6 bases each). The germline V gene has CDR1 LNHNV and CDR2 YYDKDF (reference sequence). Trimming removed 0 bases at V and 7 bases at J, with 11 bases between. The CDR3 has 14 amino acids.

This chain links TRBV30 with TRBJ2-1; 8 bases line up with TRBD1. J lost 12 bases, V lost 5 bases, and 12 bases had no gene match. CDR3 length equals 13 residues. Germline assignment: CDR1 GTSNPN and CDR2 SVGIG (reference sequence). CDR3 in amino acids: CAWARQGQVGQFF. CDR3 DNA sequence: TGTGCCTGGGCCCGACAGGGACAGGTGGGGCAGTTCTTC.

This clonotype was observed at least ten times. The chain employs TRBV12-3 or TRBV12-4 and TRBJ1-2; tentatively, D is TRBD1 (5 bases). V lost 0 bases to trimming and J lost 9 bases, with 8 bases between them. CDR3 length equals 12 residues. CDR3 bases: TGTGCCAGCAGTTTAGCCGCAGGGAGCTACACCTTC. Translation gives CASSLAAGSYTF.

This clonotype was seen just once. The chain is built from TRBV5-4 and TRBJ1-2; no definite D call. V was shortened by 1 base and J by 8 bases, with 30 bases between the two germline ends. Germline assignment: CDR1 SGHNT and CDR2 YYREEE (reference sequence). This CDR3 contains 19 residues. The chain's CDR3 is CASSLPSGVLIGRGWGYTF. CDR3 DNA: TGTGCCAGCAGCTTGCCTTCCGGGGTCTTAATCGGACGAGGTTGGGGCTACACCTTC.

The chain is built from TRBV15 and TRBJ1-2; 7 bases align to TRBD1. Germline loops: CDR1 LNHNV, CDR2 YYDKDF (reference sequence). After removal of 2 bases from V and 4 bases from J, the junction contained 10 bases not matched to a gene. This CDR3 is 16 amino acids long. The CDR3 here is CATSRQTTGLFYGYTF. The CDR3, as DNA: TGTGCCACCAGCAGACAGACGACAGGGTTGTTCTATGGCTACACCTTC.

Concerning this clonotype: Given a much more abundant clone one base away, this may be a read error. The chain couples TRBV20-1 to TRBJ1-2, with 7 bases fitting TRBD1. J was trimmed by 2 bases and V by 8 bases; bases with no gene match: 11. The CDR3 covers 14 residues. Germline CDR1 is DFQATT and CDR2 is SNEGSKA (reference sequence). CDR3 bases: TGCAGTACTATGGAGGGGGCGCAGAACTATGGCTACACCTTC. It is translated as CSTMEGAQNYGYTF.

This clonotype was observed at least ten times. The chain combines TRBV9 with TRBJ1-1; D not certain. The CDR3 sequence is 12 residues long. Germline V gene sequence: CDR1 SGDLS, CDR2 YYNGEE. V shed 4 bases and J shed 7 bases, with 11 bases lying between them. The CDR3 sequence is CASSLHPYEAFF. In DNA form, the CDR3 reads TGTGCCAGCAGCCTACACCCTTATGAAGCTTTCTTT.

The sample holds many counts of this clonotype. The V and J genes are TRBV10-3 and TRBJ2-3; 7 bases match TRBD1. Germline V gene data show CDR1 as ENHRY and CDR2 as SYGVKD. V was pared by 0 bases and J by 5 bases, with 2 bases of the junction left unmatched. The CDR3 loop spans 14 amino acids. The CDR3: CAISESGDRDTQYF. The CDR3 region has the DNA TGTGCCATCAGTGAGTCAGGGGACAGAGATACGCAGTATTTT.

Note on this clonotype: Just one base apart from a much larger clone, this may be a read error. V and J are TRBV20-1 and TRBJ2-3, with 10 bases fitting TRBD2. J was trimmed by 2 bases and V by 2 bases; bases with no gene match: 4. Germline CDR1 DFQATT, CDR2 SNEGSKA (reference sequence). The CDR3 runs 15 residues. CDR3 in amino acids: CSARPAGGYTDTQYF. The CDR3 bases are TGCAGTGCTAGACCAGCGGGGGGGTACACAGATACGCAGTATTTT.

The chain couples TRBV24-1 to TRBJ1-2, with 7 bases that match TRBD1. V shed 5 bases, J shed 5 bases, and the junction held 4 bases outside the gene matches. The length of the CDR3 is 13 residues. Germline V gene lookup returns CDR1 KGHDR and CDR2 SFDVKD. The CDR3 region has the DNA TGTGCCACCAGTGTAGGACAGGATTATGGCTACACCTTC. Protein product: CATSVGQDYGYTF.

This clonotype was counted at least ten times. The gene calls are TRBV5-5 and TRBJ1-2; 8 bases line up with TRBD1. Trimming took 0 bases from V and 3 from J; bases not matched to a gene: 4. The CDR3 length is 15 residues. The germline CDR1 and CDR2 sequences are SGHKS and YYEKEE (reference sequence). The CDR3 sequence: CASSLEGQGDYGYTF. For the CDR3, the DNA is TGTGCCAGCAGCTTGGAAGGACAGGGCGACTATGGCTACACCTTC. The full variable domain, in which reference TRBV5-5 and TRBJ1-2 provide the parts outside the CDR3, is DAGVTQSPTHLIKTRGQQVTLRCSPISGHKSVSWYQQVLGQGPQFIFQYYEKEERGRGNFPDRFSARQFPNYSSELNVNALLLGDSALYLCASSLEGQGDYGYTFGSGTRLTVV.

This chain joins TRBV28 and TRBJ2-2; D gene ambiguous. The CDR3 is 15 amino acids. V lost 3 bases to trimming and J lost 7 bases, with 15 bases between them. The V gene's germline CDR1 is MDHEN and CDR2 SYDVKM. Written as DNA, the CDR3 is TGTGCCAGCAGTTTTTTGGGGATAAGGGTCGGGGAGCTGTTTTTT. Its translation is CASSFLGIRVGELFF.

This clonotype was seen many times. The genes are TRBV5-8 and TRBJ1-6, with unresolved D. The CDR3 covers 15 residues. V gave up 0 bases and J gave up 7 bases, with 11 bases separating them. Germline values: CDR1 SGHTS, CDR2 YDEGEE. CDR3 nucleotide sequence: TGTGCCAGCAGCTTGGTGGCAGGTGGGAATTCACCCCTCCACTTT. Translating gives CASSLVAGGNSPLHF. Together with reference TRBV5-8 and TRBJ1-6, the CDR3 gives the full variable domain: EAGVTQSPTHLIKTRGQQATLRCSPISGHTSVYWYQQALGLGLQFLLWYDEGEERNRGNFPPRFSGRQFPNYSSELNVNALELEDSALYLCASSLVAGGNSPLHFGNGTRLTVT.

This clonotype was recorded many times. This chain links TRBV7-9 with TRBJ1-2, with D maybe TRBD1 (5 bases). The V gene lost 5 bases and the J gene lost 8 bases, with 15 bases spanning the gap. The CDR3 extends over 13 amino acids. Per germline, CDR1 SEHNR and CDR2 FQNEAQ (reference sequence). The CDR3 DNA reads as TGTGCCAGCAGCACCCCAGCACGGGGCGGCTACACCTTC. Residues: CASSTPARGGYTF.

In regard to this clonotype: Sequence at one end of the junction differs from germline and may be a read error. The chain carries TRBV11-1 and TRBJ2-5, with D possibly TRBD1 on 6 matching bases. Germline CDR1 and CDR2: SGHAT and FQDESV (reference sequence). The CDR3 has 13 amino acids. This CDR3 reads CVSSLGRGETQYF. The CDR3 DNA follows: TGTGTCAGCAGCTTAGGCAGGGGCGAGACCCAGTACTTC.

This clonotype occurred many times. This rearrangement joins TRBV6-1 to TRBJ1-6, with 9 bases that match TRBD1. Germline trimming cut 5 bases from V and 10 bases from J; bases unmatched to any gene: 9. From germline, CDR1 is MNHNS and CDR2 SASEGT. The CDR3 has 15 residues. This CDR3 reads CASSRGGQGHSPLHF. CDR3 nucleotides: TGTGCCAGCAGTCGAGGGGGACAGGGTCACTCACCCCTCCACTTT.

As concerns this clonotype: A junction boundary mismatches the germline segment, possibly from a read error. The chain uses TRBV5-1 and TRBJ1-2; 9 nucleotides line up with TRBD1. The germline V gene encodes CDR1 SGHRS and CDR2 YFSETQ. The CDR3 runs 14 residues. In nucleotides, the CDR3 is TGTGCCAGCAGCCCGAGGGGACAGGGAGGCGGCTACACCTTC. Translation: CASSPRGQGGGYTF.

The rearrangement uses TRBV7-6 and TRBJ1-6, with D possibly matching TRBD1 (5 bases). Germline-derived CDR1 and CDR2 are SGHVS and FNYEAQ. The CDR3 has 14 amino acids. V lost 4 bases to trimming and J lost 10 bases, with 14 bases between them. The CDR3: CASSSDSFYSPLHF. The CDR3 nucleotides are TGTGCCAGCAGCTCAGACAGCTTTTACTCACCCCTCCACTTT. The full variable domain, with the rest looked up from reference TRBV7-6 and TRBJ1-6, is GAGVSQSPRYKVTKRGQDVALRCDPISGHVSLYWYRQALGQGPEFLTYFNYEAQQDKSGLPNDRFSAERPEGSISTLTIQRTEQRDSAMYRCASSSDSFYSPLHFGNGTRLTVT.

This chain links TRBV14 with TRBJ2-5; D remains unclear. The CDR3 has 12 amino acids. Per germline, CDR1 SGHDN and CDR2 FVKESK. V was trimmed by 4 bases and J by 5 bases, leaving 8 bases between them. CDR3 sequence (DNA): TGTGCCAGCAGCCGACGCTGGGAGACCCAGTACTTC. Its translation is CASSRRWETQYF.